Listed here are 25 T cell receptor beta chains from one sample, sequenced in a study of technical replicates of blood from four donors (dated by TCRdb to about 2017). Libraries were built with the immunoSEQ multiplex PCR assay. The table was pulled from immuneACCESS by TCRdb, which kept in-frame rearrangements only. Such tables lose some clones; where checked, under half of the loss comes from unresolved V genes, and the rest has no known cause. In all, the sample holds about 68,000 clones, and about 97% of those were seen once. Roughly 0.26% of the sample is held by the ten biggest clonotypes. Sequences were obtained from T cells isolated from PBMCs. These receptors were collected from a human donor in good health.

J is TRBJ2-4 and V is TRBV19; TRBD2 agrees at 9 bases. V shed 3 bases and J 6 bases; nucleotides not matched to a gene: 3. Germline CDR1 and CDR2: LNHDA and SQIVND (reference sequence). The CDR3 is made up of 14 amino acids. The CDR3 sequence is CASSMGLARNIQYF. CDR3 coding DNA: TGTGCCAGTAGTATGGGACTAGCTAGAAACATTCAGTACTTC.

This rearrangement joins TRBV5-6 to TRBJ1-4; 8 bases fit TRBD1. Germline V CDR1 and CDR2: SGHDT, YYEEEE. CDR3 length equals 14 residues. Losses at the gene ends were 4 bases for V and 11 bases for J; bases not matched to a gene: 10. CDR3 residues: CASSPGQGVLKLFF. In DNA form, the CDR3 reads TGTGCCAGCAGCCCTGGACAGGGCGTGCTCAAACTGTTTTTT.

The chain has TRBV9 and TRBJ2-7; no clear D gene. Trimming took off 4 bases at V and 0 bases at J, with 11 bases between the two ends. This CDR3 is 14 amino acids long. Per the germline V gene, CDR1 is SGDLS and CDR2 is YYNGEE. The CDR3 sequence: CASSPQPSSYEQYF. DNA of the CDR3: TGTGCCAGCAGCCCGCAACCTAGCTCCTACGAGCAGTACTTC.

This clone was seen a single time. The chain recombines TRBV7-8 with TRBJ2-7; a possible D gene is TRBD2 (5 bases). The length of the CDR3 is 14 residues. Germline-derived CDR1 and CDR2 are SGHVS and FQNEAQ. With 5 bases removed from V and 6 bases from J, the gap between germline ends came to 17 bases. In DNA form, the CDR3 reads TGTGCCAGCAGCATACCTACTAGACTGAGCGAGCAGTACTTC. It is translated as CASSIPTRLSEQYF.

The chain couples TRBV6-5 to TRBJ1-1; tentative D call: TRBD1 (5 bases). Germline assignment: CDR1 MNHEY and CDR2 SVGAGI. V gave up 6 bases and J gave up 4 bases, with 15 bases separating them. The CDR3 runs 14 residues. DNA for the CDR3: TGTGCCAGCAGCCCACAGGTGGGGGGCACTGAAGCTTTCTTT. Amino acids: CASSPQVGGTEAFF.

The J gene is TRBJ1-2, the V gene TRBV15; tentatively, D is TRBD1 (6 bases). The CDR3 loop spans 16 amino acids. V was shortened by 0 bases and J by 6 bases, with 17 bases between the two germline ends. Germline V gene sequence: CDR1 LNHNV, CDR2 YYDKDF (reference sequence). This CDR3 is CATSRDMAGTSHGYTF. The CDR3 coding sequence is TGTGCCACCAGCAGAGATATGGCCGGGACATCCCATGGCTACACCTTC.

The gene calls are TRBV6-6 and TRBJ1-2; 7 nucleotides align to TRBD1. The germline V gene has CDR1 MNHNY and CDR2 SVGAGI (reference sequence). V lost 5 bases, J lost 3 bases, and 6 bases stayed unmatched. The CDR3 runs to 14 residues. In DNA, the CDR3 is TGTGCCAGCAGTCGGGACAGTCTTTACTATGGCTACACCTTC. It encodes CASSRDSLYYGYTF.

The chain joins TRBV7-8 to TRBJ1-1, with no clear D. Germline assignment: CDR1 SGHVS and CDR2 FQNEAQ. The CDR3 is made up of 14 amino acids. V was clipped by 6 bases and J by 8 bases, with 19 bases between them. CDR3 DNA: TGTGCCAGCAGTCTTAGATTCTCGAGGCCCGAAGCTTTCTTT. Protein: CASSLRFSRPEAFF.

V and J are TRBV5-1 and TRBJ1-3; D unclear. The V gene lost 0 bases and the J gene lost 0 bases, with 4 bases spanning the gap. The CDR3 totals 14 residues. Germline CDR1 SGHRS, CDR2 YFSETQ. Written as DNA, the CDR3 is TGCGCCAGCAGCTTGGGGGCCTCTGGAAACACCATATATTTT. Amino acid sequence: CASSLGASGNTIYF.

V usage is TRBV4-3 and J usage is TRBJ2-1; tentatively, D is TRBD2 (6 bases). The V end was cut by 0 bases, the J end by 9 bases, with 12 bases between. CDR3 length equals 14 residues. Germline V lookup: CDR1 LGHNA, CDR2 YSLEER. The CDR3 is CASSQESGRGEQFF. The CDR3 DNA reads as TGCGCCAGCAGCCAAGAGTCCGGGAGAGGTGAGCAGTTCTTC.

The J gene is TRBJ2-7, the V gene TRBV25-1; perhaps TRBD2 as D (6 bases). Germline V gene lookup returns CDR1 MGHDK and CDR2 SYGVNS. The CDR3 is 14 residues long. V shed 1 base and J shed 5 bases, with 12 bases lying between them. This CDR3 reads CASSEFGGPNEQYF. The DNA for the CDR3 is TGTGCCAGCAGTGAATTCGGAGGGCCGAACGAGCAGTACTTC.

The J gene is TRBJ1-1, the V gene TRBV7-6; D remains unclear. Trimming removed 5 bases from V and 8 bases from J, with 15 bases in between. Germline CDR1 SGHVS, CDR2 FNYEAQ. There are 13 residues in the CDR3. This CDR3 is CASSPWEGFEAFF. The CDR3 nucleotides are TGTGCCAGCAGCCCCTGGGAGGGATTCGAAGCTTTCTTT.

The chain combines TRBV7-2 with TRBJ1-1, with 7 bases fitting TRBD1. V lost 6 bases and J lost 10; bases outside the gene matches: 5. Germline V gene data show CDR1 as SGHTA and CDR2 as FQGNSA. The CDR3 has 11 residues. DNA for the CDR3: TGTGCCAGCAGAGAAGGGGGCGTAGCTTTCTTT. This sequence encodes CASREGGVAFF.

The sample holds one count of this clone. The chain joins TRBV6-5 to TRBJ2-3; 10 bases fit TRBD2. CDR1 is MNHEY and CDR2 is SVGAGI in the germline V gene. V lost 5 bases, J lost 4 bases, and 3 bases stayed unmatched. The CDR3 runs to 14 residues. For the CDR3, the DNA is TGTGCCAGCAGTAAAGGACTAGCGGCAGATACGCAGTATTTT. As protein: CASSKGLAADTQYF.

V is TRBV7-2 and J is TRBJ2-3; the match to TRBD2 covers 8 bases. V trimming: 0 bases; J trimming: 0 bases; junction bases outside the gene matches: 5. Germline CDR1 SGHTA, CDR2 FQGNSA. The CDR3 covers 17 residues. CDR3 coding DNA: TGTGCCAGCAGCTTAGCGAAGCGGGGGTATAGCACAGATACGCAGTATTTT. Residues: CASSLAKRGYSTDTQYF.

The rearrangement joins TRBV11-2 to TRBJ2-5; 8 bases line up with TRBD2. The CDR3 is 16 residues long. Per germline, CDR1 SGHAT and CDR2 FQNNGV. The junction had 4 bases not matched to a gene; V was cut back by 0 bases and J by 1 base. In nucleotides, the CDR3 is TGTGCCAGCAGCTTAGATTCACTAGCGGTCCAAGAGACCCAGTACTTC. Its translation: CASSLDSLAVQETQYF.

V usage is TRBV25-1 and J usage is TRBJ1-1, with D unresolved. This CDR3 is 17 amino acids long. Trimming took off 2 bases at V and 3 bases at J, with 19 bases between the two ends. Germline CDR1 reads MGHDK; CDR2 reads SYGVNS. The CDR3 bases are TGTGCCAGCAGTGAAACCGGCCCCCTCGACACTTACACTGAAGCTTTCTTT. This sequence encodes CASSETGPLDTYTEAFF. Based on the CDR3 plus reference TRBV25-1 and TRBJ1-1, the full variable domain is EADIYQTPRYLVIGTGKKITLECSQTMGHDKMYWYQQDPGMELHLIHYSYGVNSTEKGDLSSESTVSRIRTEHFPLTLESARPSHTSQYLCASSETGPLDTYTEAFFGQGTRLTVV.

The chain has TRBV6-5 and TRBJ2-3; D is perhaps TRBD2 (5 bases). Germline V gene data show CDR1 as MNHEY and CDR2 as SVGAGI. The V end lost 2 bases, the J end lost 4 bases, and 13 bases lay between the germline ends. The CDR3 sequence is 15 residues long. The CDR3 reads CASSYRDHPPDTQYF. The CDR3 DNA sequence: TGTGCCAGCAGTTACCGGGATCACCCCCCAGATACGCAGTATTTT.

This rearrangement joins TRBV5-4 to TRBJ1-4; D perhaps matches TRBD1 (6 bases). Per germline, CDR1 SGHNT and CDR2 YYREEE (reference sequence). This CDR3 is built from 14 residues. V was cut by 5 bases and J by 5 bases, with 13 bases left in between. DNA for the CDR3: TGTGCCAGCAGTTCGGACAGCCTGAATGAAAAACTGTTTTTT. Its protein product is CASSSDSLNEKLFF.

This clone occurred once. V is TRBV7-9 and J is TRBJ2-7; the D is unclear. CDR3 length: 13 amino acids. Germline V CDR1 and CDR2: SEHNR, FQNEAQ (reference sequence). V was clipped by 3 bases and J by 3 bases, with 9 bases between them. Here the CDR3 reads CASSLEPFYEQYF. The CDR3, as DNA: TGTGCCAGCAGCTTGGAGCCCTTCTACGAGCAGTACTTC.

This chain connects TRBV2 to TRBJ2-7, with 8 bases identical to TRBD2. The CDR3 loop spans 13 amino acids. Germline assignment: CDR1 SNHLY and CDR2 FYNNEI. The V gene end was trimmed by 8 bases and the J gene end by 3 bases; junction bases not matched to a gene: 6. CDR3 in amino acids: CASYSGGRYEQYF. The CDR3 DNA sequence: TGTGCCAGCTACAGCGGGGGACGCTACGAGCAGTACTTC. The full variable domain, rest sourced from reference TRBV2 and TRBJ2-7, is EPEVTQTPSHQVTQMGQEVILRCVPISNHLYFYWYRQILGQKVEFLVSFYNNEISEKSEIFDDQFSVERPDGSNFTLKIRSTKLEDSAMYFCASYSGGRYEQYFGPGTRLTVT.

The rearrangement links TRBV9 to TRBJ2-3, with 14 bases fitting TRBD2. The CDR3 has 18 amino acids. J was trimmed by 0 bases and V by 4 bases; bases with no gene match: 7. CDR1 and CDR2 from the germline V gene are SGDLS and YYNGEE. The CDR3, as DNA: TGTGCCAGCAGCACCGGGACTAGCGGGAGCTCTAGCACAGATACGCAGTATTTT. Its protein is CASSTGTSGSSSTDTQYF.

This chain joins TRBV7-3 and TRBJ1-5; 7 bases are a match to TRBD1. Unmatched junction bases numbered 0, after V lost 2 bases and J lost 5 bases. Germline V lookup: CDR1 SGHTA, CDR2 FQGTGA. This CDR3 region has 13 residues. The CDR3 DNA sequence: TGTGCCAGCAGCTTAGACAGGGATCAGCCCCAGCATTTT. Translating it yields CASSLDRDQPQHF. Drawing the rest from reference TRBV7-3 and TRBJ1-5, the complete variable domain is GAGVSQTPSNKVTEKGKYVELRCDPISGHTALYWYRQSLGQGPEFLIYFQGTGAADDSGLPNDRFFAVRPEGSVSTLKIQRTERGDSAVYLCASSLDRDQPQHFGDGTRLSIL.

This chain links TRBV10-1 with TRBJ2-5, with a possible D match to TRBD1 (5 bases). V was clipped by 11 bases and J by 2 bases, with 21 bases between them. Germline CDR1 is WNHNN and CDR2 is SYGVQD (reference sequence). The CDR3 spans 15 residues. The CDR3 DNA is TGCGCCCCCAAACAGGAGAGGTACGGGCAAGAGACCCAGTACTTC. Translation gives CAPKQERYGQETQYF.

The chain joins TRBV5-1 to TRBJ2-7; 7 bases map to TRBD1. Per germline, CDR1 SGHRS and CDR2 YFSETQ. CDR3 length: 14 amino acids. Losses at the gene ends were 4 bases for V and 0 bases for J; bases not matched to a gene: 4. The CDR3 is CASSEDRFSYEQYF. The CDR3 nucleotides are TGCGCCAGCAGCGAGGACAGGTTCTCCTACGAGCAGTACTTC.